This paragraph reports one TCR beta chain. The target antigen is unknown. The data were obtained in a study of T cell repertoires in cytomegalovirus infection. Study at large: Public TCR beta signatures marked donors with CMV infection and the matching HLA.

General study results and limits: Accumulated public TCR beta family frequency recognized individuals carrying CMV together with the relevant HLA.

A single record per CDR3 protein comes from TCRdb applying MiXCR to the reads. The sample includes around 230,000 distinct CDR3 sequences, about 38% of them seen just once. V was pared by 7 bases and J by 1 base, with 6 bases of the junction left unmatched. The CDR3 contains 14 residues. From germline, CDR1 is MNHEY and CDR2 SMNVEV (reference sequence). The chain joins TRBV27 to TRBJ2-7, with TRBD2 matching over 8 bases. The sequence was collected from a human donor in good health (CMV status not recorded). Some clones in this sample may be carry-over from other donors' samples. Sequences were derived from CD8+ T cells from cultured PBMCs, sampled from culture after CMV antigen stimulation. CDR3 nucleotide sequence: TGTGCCAGCAAATCGGCTAGCGGGTCCTACGAGCAGTACTTC. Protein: CASKSASGSYEQYF.